This T cell receptor (beta chain) was identified in a study of shared clonotypes between healthy human individuals. V was trimmed by 2 bases and J by 7 bases, leaving 3 bases between them. The germline gives CDR1 LGHNA, CDR2 YSLEER. The CDR3 has 11 residues. Assay: immunoSEQ multiplex PCR; the TCRdb copy retains only in-frame clones and omits some. The data show approximately 2,000,000 clones, roughly 90% seen once. The sample comprised naive CD4+ T cells from PBMCs. Noted subset: CD45RA+ positively selected. V gene TRBV4-3 combines with J gene TRBJ2-1, with unresolved D. This TCR was sampled from a man younger than 30 in good health. Some clones in this sample may be carry-over from other donors' samples. CDR3 protein: CASSQWNEQFF. The CDR3 coding sequence is TGCGCCAGCAGCCAATGGAATGAGCAGTTCTTC.